What follows is one T cell receptor beta chain and its context. What it binds is unknown. A junction end diverges from the germline sequence, so it may reflect a read error. The data belong to a study of cytomegalovirus exposure and HLA in healthy donors. The PCR ran on 60 Vbeta and 13 Jbeta primers. Libraries were prepared by immunoSEQ multiplex PCR; TCRdb keeps only in-frame clonotypes and omits some of them. The sample includes roughly 120,000 clones, 65% of them seen just once. Study results and caveats: TCR association rates varied by HLA locus in a later analysis, with DRB1 highest and HLA-C lowest. In a later analysis, TCR beta V- and J-gene trimming was associated with a missense DCLRE1C variant.

Germline-derived CDR1 and CDR2 are MGHRA and YSYEKL. The CDR3 is 16 residues long. The sequenced sample was PBMCs. The rearrangement links TRBV4-1 to TRBJ2-7, with D unclear. This TCR was recovered from a woman in her 40s in good health and CMV-seropositive. The CDR3 protein is CASSHVAPDIEYAQYF. The CDR3 DNA sequence: TGCGCCAGCAGCCATGTAGCCCCGGATATAGAATACGCGCAGTACTTC.